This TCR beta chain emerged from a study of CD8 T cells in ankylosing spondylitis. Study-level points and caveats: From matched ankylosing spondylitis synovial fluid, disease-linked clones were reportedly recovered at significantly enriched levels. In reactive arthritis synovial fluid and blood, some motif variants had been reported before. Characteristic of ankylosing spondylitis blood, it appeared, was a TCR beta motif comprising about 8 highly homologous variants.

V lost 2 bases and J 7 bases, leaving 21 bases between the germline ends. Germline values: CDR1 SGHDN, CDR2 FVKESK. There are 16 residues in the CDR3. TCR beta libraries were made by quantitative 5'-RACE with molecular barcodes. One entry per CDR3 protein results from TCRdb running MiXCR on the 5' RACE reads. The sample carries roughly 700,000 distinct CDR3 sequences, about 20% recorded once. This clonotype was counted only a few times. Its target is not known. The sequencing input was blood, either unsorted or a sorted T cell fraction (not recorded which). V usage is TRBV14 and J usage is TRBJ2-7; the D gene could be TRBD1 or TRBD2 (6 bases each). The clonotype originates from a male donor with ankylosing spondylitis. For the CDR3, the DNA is TGTGCCAGCAGCCAAACAACCCTAGGGGGGCTAAGGGAGCAGTACTTC. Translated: CASSQTTLGGLREQYF.